Listed below are T cell receptor beta chains from one sample, sequenced in a study of blood T cell repertoires in COVID-19. TCRdb's table, derived via immunoSEQ multiplex PCR, lists solely in-frame clones and lacks some. This sample has 250,000 to 300,000 clones; roughly 90% occur once, and the top ten carry more than 0.95%. The sample was PBMCs or T cells enriched from blood (not recorded which). All receptors derive from a woman aged 25 to 39 who had recovered from COVID-19. Each CDR3 is given with its conserved first and last residue. A D gene is named only where the DNA matches it firmly. A clone size is listed for some rows: how often the clone was seen (once, few, many), or a class if it is expanded.

D gene	CDR3 length	clone size	V gene	J gene	CDR3 DNA	CDR3 protein
.	14	.	TRBV9	TRBJ1-6	TGTGCCAGCAGCGCCGGACAGAATAATTCACCCCTCCACTTT	CASSAGQNNSPLHF
.	14	once	TRBV6-5	TRBJ1-2	TGTGCCAGCAGTTACCGAGTGAGGAACTATGGCTACACCTTC	CASSYRVRNYGYTF
.	12	.	TRBV6-2/TRBV6-3	TRBJ2-7	TGTGCCAGCAGTTACGCCCTATACGAGCAGTACTTC	CASSYALYEQYF
.	15	.	TRBV3-1/TRBV3-2	TRBJ2-5	TGTGCCAGCAGCCAAGGGTACGAGTTTCGGGAGACCCAGTACTTC	CASSQGYEFRETQYF
.	15	few	TRBV27	TRBJ1-2	TGTGCCAGCAGTTTATTAGGGACACATAGGATTGGCTACACCTTC	CASSLLGTHRIGYTF
TRBD1	14	.	TRBV19	TRBJ1-6	TGTGCCAGGGAAGGGGACAGGGACCATTCACCCCTCCACTTT	CAREGDRDHSPLHF
TRBD1	17	.	TRBV18	TRBJ1-4	TGTGCCAGCTCACCACCAGGCGGGACAGGGGTTAATGAAAAACTGTTTTTT	CASSPPGGTGVNEKLFF
TRBD1	15	.	TRBV27	TRBJ1-4	TGTGCCAGCAGTCCCCGACAGGGGCATAATGAAAAACTGTTTTTT	CASSPRQGHNEKLFF
.	13	.	TRBV18	TRBJ1-5	TGTGCCAGCTCACCAGGGGAGGATCAGCCCCAGCATTTT	CASSPGEDQPQHF
TRBD1	15	.	TRBV18	TRBJ1-2	TGTGCCAGCTCACCACTTGAAACAGGGGTCCATGGCTACACCTTC	CASSPLETGVHGYTF
TRBD1	15	once	TRBV5-6	TRBJ2-1	TGTGCCAGCAGCTTTCGGGACAGACCCTACAATGAGCAGTTCTTC	CASSFRDRPYNEQFF
.	14	.	TRBV19	TRBJ2-7	TGTGCCAGTAGTATAACCGGGAGCCGCGGCGAGCAGTACTTC	CASSITGSRGEQYF
.	14	.	TRBV19	TRBJ1-5	TGTGCCAGTAGTCTTCGGACAGGCAATCAGCCCCAGCATTTT	CASSLRTGNQPQHF
.	14	.	TRBV27	TRBJ1-6	TGTGCCAGCAGACTCAGGACGGGGAATTCACCCCTCCACTTT	CASRLRTGNSPLHF
.	15	.	TRBV5-4	TRBJ2-3	TGTGCCAGCAGCCTGGACTCTCTGGGCACAGATACGCAGTATTTT	CASSLDSLGTDTQYF
TRBD1	15	.	TRBV24-1	TRBJ1-5	TGTGCCACCAGTGATCGGACAGGGGGGAATCAGCCCCAGCATTTT	CATSDRTGGNQPQHF
.	14	once	TRBV6-5	TRBJ1-1	TGTGCCAGCAGTCTAGTGGGGGGAAATTTTGAAGCTTTCTTT	CASSLVGGNFEAFF